This T cell receptor (beta chain) was sequenced for a study of vaccination and CD4 T cells after COVID-19. At the level of the study: There were two doses of either BNT162b2 or mRNA-1273 vaccine given to participants.

On this clonotype itself: Its antigen remains unidentified.

The CDR3 consists of 13 residues. J was trimmed by 6 bases and V by 2 bases; bases with no gene match: 4. Looked up from germline, CDR1 is WNHNN and CDR2 is SYGVQD (reference sequence). Treatment given: roughly nine-day PBMC culture with coronavirus spike peptide pools or control peptides (ViraFEST assay). Sequenced with the Oncomine TCR Beta short-read assay was DNA taken from cultured CD4+ T cells. TCRdb reprocessed the PCR reads with MiXCR, giving one entry per CDR3 protein. Among some 13,000 distinct CDR3 sequences, less than 80% were seen once, and the ten largest hold 30% to 40%. The sequence was obtained from a human donor who had recovered from COVID-19. The genes are TRBV10-1 and TRBJ2-7; 7 nucleotides agree with TRBD2. The sequencing sample was made of CD4+ T cells from blood, cultured in vitro. The CDR3 coding sequence is TGCGCCAGCAGTGAGGCGGGGAGGGTCGAGCAGTACTTC. Its protein product is CASSEAGRVEQYF.